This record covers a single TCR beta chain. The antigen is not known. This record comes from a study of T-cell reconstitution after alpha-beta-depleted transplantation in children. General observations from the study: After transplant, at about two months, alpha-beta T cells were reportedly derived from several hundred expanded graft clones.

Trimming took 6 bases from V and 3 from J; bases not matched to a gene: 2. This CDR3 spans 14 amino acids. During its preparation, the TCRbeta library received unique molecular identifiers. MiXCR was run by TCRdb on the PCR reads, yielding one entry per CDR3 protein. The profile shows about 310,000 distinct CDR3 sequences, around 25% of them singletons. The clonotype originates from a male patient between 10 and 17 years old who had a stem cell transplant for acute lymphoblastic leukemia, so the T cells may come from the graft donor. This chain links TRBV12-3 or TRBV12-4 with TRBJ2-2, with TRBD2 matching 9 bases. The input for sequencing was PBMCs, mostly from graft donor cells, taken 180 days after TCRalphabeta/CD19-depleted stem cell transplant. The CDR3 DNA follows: TGTGCCAGCAGGGCTAGCGGGGACACCGGGGAGCTGTTTTTT. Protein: CASRASGDTGELFF.